One T cell receptor beta chain is described in this entry. These data originate in a study of blood T cell repertoires in COVID-19. For the study at large: The United States, Italy and Spain were the sources of the acute and convalescent COVID-19 samples. Nucleic acid was either cDNA or gDNA, and it came from T cells, B-cell-depleted T cells, or PBMCs.

The V gene's germline CDR1 is SEHNR and CDR2 FQNEAQ (reference sequence). The CDR3 extends over 15 amino acids. The V and J ends lost 1 base and 0 bases respectively, with 9 bases between them. In the source study's methods: Estimation of nucleated cell counts relied on the amplification of reference gene primers. The table came from immunoSEQ multiplex PCR; TCRdb's copy has only in-frame clones and leaves some out. The D gene and trimming were derived from the DNA, and the V and J assignments and clone size from that table. The data contain 250,000 or so clones, less than 90% of them singletons. Sequencing input: peripheral blood. V usage is TRBV7-9 and J usage is TRBJ2-5, with D unresolved. This TCR was recovered from a woman aged 40 to 49 who had recovered from COVID-19. CDR3 protein: CASSLGYEYQETQYF. CDR3 nucleotide sequence: TGTGCCAGCAGCTTAGGGTATGAGTACCAAGAGACCCAGTACTTC.